A selection of T cell receptor beta chains follows, all from one sample in a study of shared clonotypes between healthy human individuals. Sequencing was performed with immunoSEQ multiplex PCR; in TCRdb, only in-frame clones are kept and a portion is missing. Of a few million clones in the sample, approximately 94% were seen once. Sequencing input: naive CD4+ T cells sorted from blood. The source of these receptors is a man aged 18 to 30 in good health. Each CDR3 is given with its conserved first and last residue. D genes are given only for firm matches. Clone size is not always given. Where it is, it says once, few, many or a class for expanded clones.

>NA|TRBJ2-7|TRBV29-1|TRBD1
TGCAGCGTTGGGTGGGGCGGGACAGGCTCCTACGAGCAGTACTTC
CSVGWGGTGSYEQYF
>once|TRBJ2-3|TRBV7-2|NA
TGTGCCAGCAGCTCTTTGTTACCCCCAGATACGCAGTATTTT
CASSSLLPPDTQYF
>NA|TRBJ1-6|TRBV9|TRBD1
TGTGCCAGCAGCGTAGGAGGGACAGGTGTTAATTCACCCCTCCACTTT
CASSVGGTGVNSPLHF
>once|TRBJ1-3|TRBV18|NA
TGTGCCAGCTCATCGGGGGTCTCTGGAAACACCATATATTTT
CASSSGVSGNTIYF
>NA|TRBJ2-5|TRBV30|TRBD1
TGTGCCTGGAGTTCCGGACAGGGGGACCAAGAGACCCAGTACTTC
CAWSSGQGDQETQYF
>NA|TRBJ1-1|TRBV5-6|TRBD1
TGTGCCAGCAGCTTTCGACAGGGGAACACTGAAGCTTTCTTT
CASSFRQGNTEAFF
>NA|TRBJ1-3|TRBV4-3|NA
TGCGCCAGCAGCCAAGGCAGGAACTCTGGAAACACCATATATTTT
CASSQGRNSGNTIYF
>once|TRBJ1-1|TRBV29-1|NA
TGCAGCGGTTATAGGCAGAACACTGAAGCTTTCTTT
CSGYRQNTEAFF
>NA|TRBJ2-1|TRBV4-1|NA
TGCGCCAGCAGCGGTCGCGCGACAGGATCCTACAATGAGCAGTTCTTC
CASSGRATGSYNEQFF
>NA|TRBJ2-1|TRBV9|NA
TGTGCCAGCAGCGTAGGAGGGACCCTCAATGAGCAGTTCTTC
CASSVGGTLNEQFF
>NA|TRBJ2-5|TRBV6-6|NA
TGTGCCAGCAGGGGACGAGAGACCCAGTACTTC
CASRGRETQYF
>NA|TRBJ1-2|TRBV9|TRBD1
TGTGCCAGCAGAAAATTACAGGGGGCTCAGGGCTACACCTTC
CASRKLQGAQGYTF
>NA|TRBJ1-3|TRBV11-2|NA
TGTGCCAGCAGCTTAGATCGGGTTTCTGGAAACACCATATATTTT
CASSLDRVSGNTIYF
>NA|TRBJ2-2|TRBV2|NA
TGTGCCAGCAAGGGAAGGGTTCAGACCGGGGAGCTGTTTTTT
CASKGRVQTGELFF
>NA|TRBJ1-2|TRBV9|TRBD1
TGTGCCAGCAGCGTAGGGTGGACAGGGGGCGGCTATGGCTACACCTTC
CASSVGWTGGGYGYTF